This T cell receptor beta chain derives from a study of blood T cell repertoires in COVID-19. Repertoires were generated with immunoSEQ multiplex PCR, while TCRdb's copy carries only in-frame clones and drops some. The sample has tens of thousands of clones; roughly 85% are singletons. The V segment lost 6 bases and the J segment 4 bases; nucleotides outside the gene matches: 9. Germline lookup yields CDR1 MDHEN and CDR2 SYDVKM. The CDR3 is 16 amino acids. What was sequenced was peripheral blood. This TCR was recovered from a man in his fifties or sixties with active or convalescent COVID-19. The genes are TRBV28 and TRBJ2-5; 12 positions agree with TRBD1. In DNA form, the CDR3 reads TGTGCCAGCAGCTCGCCGGGACAGGGGGCGCGAGAGACCCAGTACTTC. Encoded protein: CASSSPGQGARETQYF.